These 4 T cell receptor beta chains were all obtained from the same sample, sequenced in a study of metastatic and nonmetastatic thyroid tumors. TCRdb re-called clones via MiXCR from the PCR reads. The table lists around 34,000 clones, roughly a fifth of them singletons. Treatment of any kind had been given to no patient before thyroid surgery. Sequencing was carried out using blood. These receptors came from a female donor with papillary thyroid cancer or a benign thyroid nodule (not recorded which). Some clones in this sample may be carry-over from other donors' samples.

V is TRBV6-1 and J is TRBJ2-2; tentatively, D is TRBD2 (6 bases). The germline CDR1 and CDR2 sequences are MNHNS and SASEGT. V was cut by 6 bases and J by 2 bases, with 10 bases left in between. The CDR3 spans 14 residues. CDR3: CASSRDFNTGELFF. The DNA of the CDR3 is TGTGCCAGCAGCCGGGACTTTAACACCGGGGAGCTGTTTTTT.

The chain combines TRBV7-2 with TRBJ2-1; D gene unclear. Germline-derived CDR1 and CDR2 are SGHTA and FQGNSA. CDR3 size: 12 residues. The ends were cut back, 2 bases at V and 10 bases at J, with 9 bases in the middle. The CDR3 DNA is TGTGCCAGCAGCTTAACCCCCTTCGAGCAGTTCTTC. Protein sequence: CASSLTPFEQFF.

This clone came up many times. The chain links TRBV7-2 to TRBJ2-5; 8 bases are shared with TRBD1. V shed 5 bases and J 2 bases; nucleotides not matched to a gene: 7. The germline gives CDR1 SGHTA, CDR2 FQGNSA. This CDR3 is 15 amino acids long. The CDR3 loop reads CASSPAGTGQETQYF. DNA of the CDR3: TGTGCCAGCAGCCCGGCCGGGACAGGTCAAGAGACCCAGTACTTC.

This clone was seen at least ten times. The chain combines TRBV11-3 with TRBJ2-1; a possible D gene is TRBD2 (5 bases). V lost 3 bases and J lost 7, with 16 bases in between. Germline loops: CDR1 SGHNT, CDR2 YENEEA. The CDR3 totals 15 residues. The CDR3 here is CASSFFGGFLNEQFF. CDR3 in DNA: TGTGCCAGCAGCTTCTTCGGCGGGTTCTTAAATGAGCAGTTCTTC. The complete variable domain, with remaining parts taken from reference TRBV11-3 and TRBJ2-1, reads EAGVVQSPRYKIIEKKQPVAFWCNPISGHNTLYWYLQNLGQGPELLIRYENEEAVDDSQLPKDRFSAERLKGVDSTLKIQPAELGDSAVYLCASSFFGGFLNEQFFGPGTRLTVL.